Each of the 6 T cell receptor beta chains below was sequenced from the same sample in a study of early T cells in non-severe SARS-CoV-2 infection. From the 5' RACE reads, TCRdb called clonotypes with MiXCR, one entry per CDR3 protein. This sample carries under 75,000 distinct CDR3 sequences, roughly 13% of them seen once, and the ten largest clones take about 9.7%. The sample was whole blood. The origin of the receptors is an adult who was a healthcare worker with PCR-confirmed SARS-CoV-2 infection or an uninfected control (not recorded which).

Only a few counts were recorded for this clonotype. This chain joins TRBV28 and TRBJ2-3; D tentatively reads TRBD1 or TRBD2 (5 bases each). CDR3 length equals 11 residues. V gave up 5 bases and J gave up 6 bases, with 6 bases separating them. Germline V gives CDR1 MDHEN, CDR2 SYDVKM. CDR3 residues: CASSEGDTQYF. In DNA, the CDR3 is TGTGCCAGCAGTGAGGGGGATACGCAGTATTTT.

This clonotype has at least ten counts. The CDR3 loop reads CASSPSGLTGELFF. CDR3 DNA: TGTGCCAGCAGCCCGAGCGGTCTGACCGGGGAGCTGTTTTTT. V and J are TRBV7-3 and TRBJ2-2; a possible D gene is TRBD2 (5 bases). The germline V and J ends were trimmed by 5 bases and 5 bases, with 12 bases remaining between them. Germline V CDR1 and CDR2: SGHTA, FQGTGA. The CDR3 is 14 amino acids.

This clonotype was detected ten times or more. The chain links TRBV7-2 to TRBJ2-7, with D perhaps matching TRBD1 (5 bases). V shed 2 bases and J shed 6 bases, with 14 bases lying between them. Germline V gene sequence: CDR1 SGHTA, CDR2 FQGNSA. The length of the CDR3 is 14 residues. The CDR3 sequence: CASSLLQGSFEQYF. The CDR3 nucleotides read TGTGCCAGCAGCTTACTGCAGGGATCGTTCGAGCAGTACTTC.

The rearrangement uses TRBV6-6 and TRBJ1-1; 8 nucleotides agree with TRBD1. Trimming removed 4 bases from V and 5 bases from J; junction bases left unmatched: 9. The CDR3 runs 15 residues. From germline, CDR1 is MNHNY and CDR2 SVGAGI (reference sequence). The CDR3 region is CASSFTGQGGTEAFF. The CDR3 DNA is TGTGCCAGCAGTTTTACCGGACAGGGTGGAACTGAAGCTTTCTTT.

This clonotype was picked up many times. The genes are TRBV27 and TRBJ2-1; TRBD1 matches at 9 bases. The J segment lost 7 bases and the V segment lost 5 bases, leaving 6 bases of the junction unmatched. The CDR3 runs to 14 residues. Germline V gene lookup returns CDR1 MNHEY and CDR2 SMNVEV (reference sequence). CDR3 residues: CASSPATGGNEQFF. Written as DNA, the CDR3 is TGTGCCAGCAGTCCCGCGACAGGGGGTAATGAGCAGTTCTTC.

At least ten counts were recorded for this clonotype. CDR3 sequence reads: CASSPRATNEKLFF. The CDR3 DNA is TGCGCCAGCAGCCCCCGCGCAACTAATGAAAAACTGTTTTTT. This sequence joins TRBV5-1 and TRBJ1-4; D ambiguous. CDR3 length equals 14 residues. Trimming pared 4 bases from V and 0 bases from J, leaving 7 bases between. Germline V lookup: CDR1 SGHRS, CDR2 YFSETQ.